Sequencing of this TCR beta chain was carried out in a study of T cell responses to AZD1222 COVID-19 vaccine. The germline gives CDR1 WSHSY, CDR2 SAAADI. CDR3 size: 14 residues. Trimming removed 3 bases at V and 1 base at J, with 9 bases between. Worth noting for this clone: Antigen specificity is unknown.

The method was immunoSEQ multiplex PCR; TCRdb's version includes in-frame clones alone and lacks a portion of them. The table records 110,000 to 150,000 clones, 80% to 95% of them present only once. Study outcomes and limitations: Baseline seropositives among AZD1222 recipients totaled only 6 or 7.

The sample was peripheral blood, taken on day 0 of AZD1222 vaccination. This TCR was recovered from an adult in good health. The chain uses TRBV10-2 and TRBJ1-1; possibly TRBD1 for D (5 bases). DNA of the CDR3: TGCGCCAGCAGTGATCGGGGCCCGAACACTGAAGCTTTCTTT. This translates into CASSDRGPNTEAFF.